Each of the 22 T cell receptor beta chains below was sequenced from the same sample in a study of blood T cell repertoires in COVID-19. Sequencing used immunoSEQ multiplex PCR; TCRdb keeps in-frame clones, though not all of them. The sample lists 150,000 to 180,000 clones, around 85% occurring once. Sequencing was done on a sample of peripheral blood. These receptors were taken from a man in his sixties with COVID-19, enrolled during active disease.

This chain's CDR3 is CASSLVTGGDSYNEQFF. CDR3 nucleotide sequence: TGTGCCAGCAGCTTGGTCACAGGGGGGGACTCCTACAATGAGCAGTTCTTC. This chain connects TRBV5-6 to TRBJ2-1, with D maybe TRBD1 (8 bases). Germline CDR1 SGHDT, CDR2 YYEEEE. The length of the CDR3 is 17 residues. With 0 bases removed from V and 0 bases from J, the gap between germline ends came to 13 bases. Variable domain in full (rest from reference TRBV5-6 and TRBJ2-1): DAGVTQSPTHLIKTRGQQVTLRCSPKSGHDTVSWYQQALGQGPQFIFQYYEEEERQRGNFPDRFSGHQFPNYSSELNVNALLLGDSALYLCASSLVTGGDSYNEQFFGPGTRLTVL.

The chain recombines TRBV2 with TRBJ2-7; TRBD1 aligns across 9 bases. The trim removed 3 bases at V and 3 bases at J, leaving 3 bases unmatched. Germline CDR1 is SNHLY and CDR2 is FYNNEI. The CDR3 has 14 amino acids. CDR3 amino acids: CASSDEDRGYEQYF. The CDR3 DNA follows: TGTGCCAGCAGTGACGAGGACAGGGGCTACGAGCAGTACTTC.

CDR3: CASSTRGLNTEAFF. The CDR3 region has the DNA TGTGCCAGCAGCACCAGGGGGTTGAACACTGAAGCTTTCTTT. J is TRBJ1-1 and V is TRBV7-9, with TRBD1 matching over 7 bases. Germline V gene lookup returns CDR1 SEHNR and CDR2 FQNEAQ (reference sequence). Losses at the gene ends were 5 bases for V and 0 bases for J; bases not matched to a gene: 3. The CDR3 has 14 residues.

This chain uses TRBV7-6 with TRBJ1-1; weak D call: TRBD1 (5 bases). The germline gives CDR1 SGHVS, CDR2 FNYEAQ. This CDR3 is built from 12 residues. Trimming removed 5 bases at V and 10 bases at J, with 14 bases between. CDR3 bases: TGTGCCAGCAGCCAGATTAAGGGGTTAGCTTTCTTT. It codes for CASSQIKGLAFF. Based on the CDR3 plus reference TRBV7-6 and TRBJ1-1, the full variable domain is GAGVSQSPRYKVTKRGQDVALRCDPISGHVSLYWYRQALGQGPEFLTYFNYEAQQDKSGLPNDRFSAERPEGSISTLTIQRTEQRDSAMYRCASSQIKGLAFFGQGTRLTVV.

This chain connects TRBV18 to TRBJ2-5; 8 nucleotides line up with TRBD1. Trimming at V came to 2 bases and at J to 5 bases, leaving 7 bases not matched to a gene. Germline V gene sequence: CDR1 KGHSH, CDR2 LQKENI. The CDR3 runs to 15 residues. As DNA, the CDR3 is TGTGCCAGCTCACCAAGCGACAGGGGTTGGGAGACCCAGTACTTC. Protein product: CASSPSDRGWETQYF.

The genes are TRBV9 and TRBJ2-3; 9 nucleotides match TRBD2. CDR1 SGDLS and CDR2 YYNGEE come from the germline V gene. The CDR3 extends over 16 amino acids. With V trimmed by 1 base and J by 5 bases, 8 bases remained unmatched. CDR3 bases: TGTGCCAGCAGCGTATCTGGCGGGAGGGCTATAGATACGCAGTATTTT. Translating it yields CASSVSGGRAIDTQYF.

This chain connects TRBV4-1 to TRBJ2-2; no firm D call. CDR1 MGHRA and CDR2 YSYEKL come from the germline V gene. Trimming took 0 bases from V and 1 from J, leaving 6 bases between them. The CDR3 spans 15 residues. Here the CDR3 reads CASSQELRNTGELFF. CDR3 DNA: TGCGCCAGCAGCCAAGAGTTGAGGAACACCGGGGAGCTGTTTTTT.

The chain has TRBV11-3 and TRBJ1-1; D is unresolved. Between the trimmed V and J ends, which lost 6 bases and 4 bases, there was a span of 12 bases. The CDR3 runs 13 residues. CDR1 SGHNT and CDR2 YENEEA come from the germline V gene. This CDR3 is CASSPRESTEAFF. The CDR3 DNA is TGTGCCAGCAGTCCCCGGGAATCCACTGAAGCTTTCTTT. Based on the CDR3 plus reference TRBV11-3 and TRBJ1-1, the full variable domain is EAGVVQSPRYKIIEKKQPVAFWCNPISGHNTLYWYLQNLGQGPELLIRYENEEAVDDSQLPKDRFSAERLKGVDSTLKIQPAELGDSAVYLCASSPRESTEAFFGQGTRLTVV.

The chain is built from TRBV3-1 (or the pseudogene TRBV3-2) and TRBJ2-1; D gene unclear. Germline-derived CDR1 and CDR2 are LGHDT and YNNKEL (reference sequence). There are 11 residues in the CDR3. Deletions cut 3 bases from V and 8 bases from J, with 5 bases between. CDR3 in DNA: TGTGCCAGCAGCCATCTCGATGAGCAGTTCTTC. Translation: CASSHLDEQFF.

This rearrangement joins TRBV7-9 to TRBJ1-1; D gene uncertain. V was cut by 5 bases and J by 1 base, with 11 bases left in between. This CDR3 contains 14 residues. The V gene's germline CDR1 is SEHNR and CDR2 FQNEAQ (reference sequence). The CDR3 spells CASSPEHSNTEAFF. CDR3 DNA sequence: TGTGCCAGCAGCCCCGAGCATTCGAACACTGAAGCTTTCTTT.

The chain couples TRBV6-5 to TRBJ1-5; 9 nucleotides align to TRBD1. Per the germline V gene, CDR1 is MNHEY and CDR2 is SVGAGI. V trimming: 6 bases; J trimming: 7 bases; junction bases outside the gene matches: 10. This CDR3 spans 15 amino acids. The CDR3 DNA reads TGTGCCAGCAGCGGGACCGGGACAGGGAGGCAGCCCCAGCATTTT. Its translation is CASSGTGTGRQPQHF.

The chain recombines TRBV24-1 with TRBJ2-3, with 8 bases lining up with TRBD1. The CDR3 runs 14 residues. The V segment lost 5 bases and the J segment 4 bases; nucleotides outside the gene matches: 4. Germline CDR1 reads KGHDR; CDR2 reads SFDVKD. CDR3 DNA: TGTGCCACCAGTGGCAGGGGGCGCGCAGATACGCAGTATTTT. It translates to CATSGRGRADTQYF.

The DNA of the CDR3 is TGTGCCTGGACCCCAGGGCCAGGGAGGTTCGAGCAGTACTTC. Its protein is CAWTPGPGRFEQYF. The chain couples TRBV30 to TRBJ2-7; D perhaps matches TRBD2 (6 bases). This CDR3 has 14 residues. The germline CDR1 and CDR2 sequences are GTSNPN and SVGIG (reference sequence). Trimming stripped 4 bases from V and 6 bases from J, with 19 bases between.

CDR3 region: CASSLTGQTYNEQFF. Here the CDR3 DNA reads TGCGCCAGCAGCTTGACGGGACAGACCTACAATGAGCAGTTCTTC. The gene calls are TRBV5-1 and TRBJ2-1; 7 bases agree with TRBD1. The V segment lost 1 base and the J segment 2 bases; nucleotides outside the gene matches: 3. The CDR3 totals 15 residues. CDR1 and CDR2 from the germline V gene are SGHRS and YFSETQ.

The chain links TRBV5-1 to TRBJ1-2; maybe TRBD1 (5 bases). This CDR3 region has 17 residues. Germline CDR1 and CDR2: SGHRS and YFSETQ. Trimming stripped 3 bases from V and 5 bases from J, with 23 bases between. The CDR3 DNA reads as TGCGCCAGCAGCTCTGAAACGGGACTGGGGTTGTTGTATGGCTACACCTTC. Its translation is CASSSETGLGLLYGYTF. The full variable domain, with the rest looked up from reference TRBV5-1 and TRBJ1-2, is KAGVTQTPRYLIKTRGQQVTLSCSPISGHRSVSWYQQTPGQGLQFLFEYFSETQRNKGNFPGRFSGRQFSNSRSEMNVSTLELGDSALYLCASSSETGLGLLYGYTFGSGTRLTVV.

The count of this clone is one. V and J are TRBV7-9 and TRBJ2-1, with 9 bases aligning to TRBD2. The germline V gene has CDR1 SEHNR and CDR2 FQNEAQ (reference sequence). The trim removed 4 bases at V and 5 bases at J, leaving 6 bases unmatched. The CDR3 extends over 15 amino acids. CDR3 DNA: TGTGCCAGCAGCTCGGGGCTAGCGGGGCACAATGAGCAGTTCTTC. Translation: CASSSGLAGHNEQFF.

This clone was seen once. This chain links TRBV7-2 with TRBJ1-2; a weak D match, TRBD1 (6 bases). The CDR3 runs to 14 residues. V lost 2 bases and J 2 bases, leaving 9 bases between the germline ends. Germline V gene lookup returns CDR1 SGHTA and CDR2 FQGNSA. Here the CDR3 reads CASSLWTANYGYTF. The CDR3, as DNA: TGTGCCAGCAGCTTATGGACAGCGAACTATGGCTACACCTTC.

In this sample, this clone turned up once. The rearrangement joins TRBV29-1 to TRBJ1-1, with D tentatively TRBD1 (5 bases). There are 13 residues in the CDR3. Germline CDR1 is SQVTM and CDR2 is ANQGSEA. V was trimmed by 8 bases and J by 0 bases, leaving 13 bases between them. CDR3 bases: TGCAGCACGGGGGAGGCCCTGAACACTGAAGCTTTCTTT. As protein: CSTGEALNTEAFF.

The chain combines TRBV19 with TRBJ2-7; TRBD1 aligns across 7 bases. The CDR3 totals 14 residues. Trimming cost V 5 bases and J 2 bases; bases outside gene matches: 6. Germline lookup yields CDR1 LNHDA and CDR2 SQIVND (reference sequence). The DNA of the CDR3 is TGTGCCAGTAGTCGAAAGACAGGGCCCTACGAGCAGTACTTC. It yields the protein CASSRKTGPYEQYF.

The CDR3 loop is CASSLELVRTEAFF. The CDR3 DNA reads TGCGCCAGCAGCTTGGAGCTAGTACGGACTGAAGCTTTCTTT. The chain couples TRBV5-1 to TRBJ1-1; D unclear. The CDR3 has 14 residues. Trimming took 0 bases from V and 5 from J, leaving 11 bases between them. Looked up from germline, CDR1 is SGHRS and CDR2 is YFSETQ.

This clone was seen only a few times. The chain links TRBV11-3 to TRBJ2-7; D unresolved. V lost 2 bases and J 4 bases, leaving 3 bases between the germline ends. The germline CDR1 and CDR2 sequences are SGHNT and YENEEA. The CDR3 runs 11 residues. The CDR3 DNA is TGTGCCAGCAGCTTAATATACGAGCAGTACTTC. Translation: CASSLIYEQYF. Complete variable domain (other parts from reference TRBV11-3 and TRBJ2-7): EAGVVQSPRYKIIEKKQPVAFWCNPISGHNTLYWYLQNLGQGPELLIRYENEEAVDDSQLPKDRFSAERLKGVDSTLKIQPAELGDSAVYLCASSLIYEQYFGPGTRLTVT.

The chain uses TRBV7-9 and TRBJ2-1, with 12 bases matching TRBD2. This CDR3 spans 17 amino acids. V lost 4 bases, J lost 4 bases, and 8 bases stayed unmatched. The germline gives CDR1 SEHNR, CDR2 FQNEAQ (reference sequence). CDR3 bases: TGTGCCAGCAGCTCCCAAGGACTAGCGGGGCCTTACAATGAGCAGTTCTTC. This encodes CASSSQGLAGPYNEQFF.